The 2 T cell receptor beta chains below were found in one sample sequenced in a study of low-dose radiotherapy and immunotherapy resistance in tumors. Covering alpha and beta chains, TRAV- and TRBV-specific primers were used for the first-strand cDNA. TCRs underwent 20 PCR cycles of amplification with a constant-region primer and V-primer adapter. In TCRdb, the reads were re-called with MiXCR into one record per CDR3 protein. The data contain 70,000 to 95,000 distinct CDR3 sequences, 18% of them singletons. Time point here: before trial treatment. The source was PBMCs, collected before treatment. These receptors were collected from a male donor with prostate cancer.

This clonotype showed up many times. The chain couples TRBV11-2 to TRBJ2-1; 7 nucleotides match TRBD2. The CDR3 is made up of 15 amino acids. J was trimmed by 7 bases and V by 1 base; bases with no gene match: 7. Per the germline V gene, CDR1 is SGHAT and CDR2 is FQNNGV. The CDR3 DNA is TGTGCCAGCAGCTTAGGCCTGGCGGGGGTAAATGAGCAGTTCTTC. This encodes CASSLGLAGVNEQFF.

This clonotype came up many times. The gene calls are TRBV9 and TRBJ1-2; D unclear. V was shortened by 7 bases and J by 8 bases, with 9 bases between the two germline ends. CDR1 SGDLS and CDR2 YYNGEE come from the germline V gene. The CDR3 length is 10 residues. CDR3 DNA: TGTGCCAGCCCCGCGTCCGGCTACACCTTC. Residues: CASPASGYTF.